The 7 T cell receptor beta chains in this list originate from one sample, sequenced in a study of T cell repertoires in cytomegalovirus infection. MiXCR, applied by TCRdb to the reads, yields one record per CDR3 protein. Counted here are some 940,000 distinct CDR3 sequences, roughly 30% occurring once; the ten biggest clones make up about 14%. Antigens of these TCRs are unknown. This material consisted of cultured CD8+ T cells from PBMCs, taken from culture after CMV antigen stimulation. These receptors all stem from a human donor in good health (CMV status not recorded). Some clones in this sample may be carry-over from other donors' samples.

This clonotype appeared a few times. The CDR3 coding sequence is TGTGCCATCAGTGAGTCGGGGGGCGCGGCTGAAGCTTTCTTT. It encodes CAISESGGAAEAFF. The chain carries TRBV10-3 and TRBJ1-1, with D possibly matching TRBD1 (6 bases). Deletions cut 0 bases from V and 6 bases from J, with 11 bases between. CDR1 and CDR2 from the germline V gene are ENHRY and SYGVKD. There are 14 residues in the CDR3.

The chain is built from TRBV27 and TRBJ2-1; D is perhaps TRBD1 (6 bases). This CDR3 comprises 15 residues. Per germline, CDR1 MNHEY and CDR2 SMNVEV (reference sequence). The ends were cut back, 5 bases at V and 4 bases at J, with 15 bases in the middle. In DNA form, the CDR3 reads TGTGCCAGCAGTCAAACAGGGAAGGCATACAATGAGCAGTTCTTC. Encoded protein: CASSQTGKAYNEQFF.

This clonotype was counted only a few times. V is TRBV4-1 and J is TRBJ1-3; the D is unclear. The CDR3 consists of 16 residues. Germline V gene data show CDR1 as MGHRA and CDR2 as YSYEKL. Trimming shortened V by 0 bases and J by 2 bases, and 11 bases separated the two germline ends. CDR3 amino acids: CASSQDLWGAGNTIYF. DNA of the CDR3: TGCGCCAGCAGCCAAGATCTTTGGGGAGCTGGAAACACCATATATTTT.

The rearrangement joins TRBV5-1 to TRBJ2-2, with 7 bases fitting TRBD1. V shed 4 bases, J shed 5 bases, and the junction held 14 bases outside the gene matches. Germline CDR1 SGHRS, CDR2 YFSETQ. This CDR3 contains 17 residues. The CDR3, as DNA: TGCGCCAGCAGCACAACACCCGGGACAGAGAATACCGGGGAGCTGTTTTTT. Translated, it gives CASSTTPGTENTGELFF.

This sequence joins TRBV28 and TRBJ2-3, with D perhaps TRBD2 (5 bases). The CDR3 runs 14 residues. Germline V gene data show CDR1 as MDHEN and CDR2 as SYDVKM. With 7 bases removed from V and 2 bases from J, the gap between germline ends came to 13 bases. The DNA of the CDR3 is TGTGCCAGCAATGAGGACTCGACCACAGATACGCAGTATTTT. Translation: CASNEDSTTDTQYF.

With regard to this clonotype: A junction boundary mismatches the germline segment, possibly from a read error. The V call is TRBV6-6, the J call TRBJ2-5; 9 bases agree with TRBD2. CDR1 MNHNY and CDR2 SVGAGI come from the germline V gene (reference sequence). There are 15 residues in the CDR3. Here the CDR3 reads CANSYPLAGEETQYF. As DNA, the CDR3 is TGTGCCAACAGTTACCCTTTAGCGGGGGAAGAGACCCAGTACTTC.

This clonotype has a handful of counts. This chain connects TRBV2 to TRBJ2-5; D is unclear. The CDR3 spans 11 residues. V was pared by 8 bases and J by 8 bases, with 12 bases between. Germline CDR1 SNHLY, CDR2 FYNNEI. The DNA of the CDR3 is TGTGCCAGCCCCACCCTATCCACCCAGTACTTC. Its translation: CASPTLSTQYF.